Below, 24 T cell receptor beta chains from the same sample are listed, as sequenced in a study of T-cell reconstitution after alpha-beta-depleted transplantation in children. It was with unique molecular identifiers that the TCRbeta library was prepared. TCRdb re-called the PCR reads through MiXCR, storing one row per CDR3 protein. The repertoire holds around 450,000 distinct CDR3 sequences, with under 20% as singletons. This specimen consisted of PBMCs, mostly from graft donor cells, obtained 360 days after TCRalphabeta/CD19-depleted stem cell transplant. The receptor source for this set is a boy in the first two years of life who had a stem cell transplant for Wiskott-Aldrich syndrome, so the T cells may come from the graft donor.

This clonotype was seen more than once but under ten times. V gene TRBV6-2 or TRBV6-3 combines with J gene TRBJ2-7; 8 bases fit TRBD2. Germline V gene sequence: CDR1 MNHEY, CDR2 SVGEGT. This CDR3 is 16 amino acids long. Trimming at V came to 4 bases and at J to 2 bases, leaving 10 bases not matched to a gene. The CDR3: CASSLPPGLGPYEQYF. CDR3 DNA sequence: TGTGCCAGCAGTTTACCTCCGGGACTAGGACCCTACGAGCAGTACTTC.

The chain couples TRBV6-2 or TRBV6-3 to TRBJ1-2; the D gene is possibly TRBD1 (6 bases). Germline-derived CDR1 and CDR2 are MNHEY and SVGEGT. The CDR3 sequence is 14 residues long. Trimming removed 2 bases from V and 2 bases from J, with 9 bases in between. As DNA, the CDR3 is TGTGCCAGCAGTTACACCCAGGGGAACTATGGCTACACCTTC. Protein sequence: CASSYTQGNYGYTF.

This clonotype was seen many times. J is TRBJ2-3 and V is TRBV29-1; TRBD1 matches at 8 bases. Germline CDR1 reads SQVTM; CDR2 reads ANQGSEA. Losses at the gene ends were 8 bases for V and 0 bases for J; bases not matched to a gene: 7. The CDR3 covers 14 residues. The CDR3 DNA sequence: TGCAGCTTCAGACAGGGGACAAGCACAGATACGCAGTATTTT. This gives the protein CSFRQGTSTDTQYF.

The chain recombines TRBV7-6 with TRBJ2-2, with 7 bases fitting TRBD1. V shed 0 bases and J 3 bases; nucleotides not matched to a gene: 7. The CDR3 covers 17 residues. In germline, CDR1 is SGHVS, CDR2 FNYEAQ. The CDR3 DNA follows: TGTGCCAGCAGCTTAGCTCCGGGACAGAGCCACACCGGGGAGCTGTTTTTT. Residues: CASSLAPGQSHTGELFF.

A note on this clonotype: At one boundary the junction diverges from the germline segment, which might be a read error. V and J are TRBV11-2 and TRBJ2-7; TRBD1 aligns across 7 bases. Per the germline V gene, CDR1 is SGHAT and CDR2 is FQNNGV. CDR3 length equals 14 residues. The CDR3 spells CASSHPGTAYEQHF. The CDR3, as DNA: TGTGCCAGCAGCCACCCCGGGACAGCCTACGAGCAGCACTTC.

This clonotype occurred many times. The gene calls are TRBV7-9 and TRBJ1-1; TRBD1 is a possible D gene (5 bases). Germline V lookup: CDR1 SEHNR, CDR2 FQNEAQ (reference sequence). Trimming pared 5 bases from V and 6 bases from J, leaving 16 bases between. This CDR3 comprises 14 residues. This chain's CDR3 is CASSPSGGRAEAFF. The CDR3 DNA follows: TGTGCCAGCAGCCCTTCGGGGGGTAGGGCTGAAGCTTTCTTT.

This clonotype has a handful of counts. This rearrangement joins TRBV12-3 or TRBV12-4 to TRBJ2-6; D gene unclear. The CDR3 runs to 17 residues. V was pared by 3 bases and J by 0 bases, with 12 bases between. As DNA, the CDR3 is TGTGCCAGCAGTTTGAGCACCCCGCTCTCTGGGGCCAACGTCCTGACTTTC. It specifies CASSLSTPLSGANVLTF.

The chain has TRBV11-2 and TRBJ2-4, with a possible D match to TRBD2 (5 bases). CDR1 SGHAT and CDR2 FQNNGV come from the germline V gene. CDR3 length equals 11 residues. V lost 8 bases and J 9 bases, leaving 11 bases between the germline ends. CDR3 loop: CASSPGGIQYF. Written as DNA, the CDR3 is TGTGCCAGCTCTCCAGGAGGCATTCAGTACTTC.

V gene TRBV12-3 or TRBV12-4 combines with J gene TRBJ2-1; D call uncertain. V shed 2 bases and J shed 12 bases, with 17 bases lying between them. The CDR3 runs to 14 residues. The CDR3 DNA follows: TGTGCCAGCAGTTTACCCGTTTTGCGATGGATGCAGTTCTTC. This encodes CASSLPVLRWMQFF.

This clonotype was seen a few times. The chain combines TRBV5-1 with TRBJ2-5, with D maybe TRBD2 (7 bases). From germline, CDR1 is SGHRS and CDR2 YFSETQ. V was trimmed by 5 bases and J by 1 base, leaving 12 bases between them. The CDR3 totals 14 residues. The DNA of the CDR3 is TGCGCCAGCAGGCCCGGGGGGCCCCAAGAGACCCAGTACTTC. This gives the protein CASRPGGPQETQYF. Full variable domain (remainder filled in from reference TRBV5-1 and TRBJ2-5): KAGVTQTPRYLIKTRGQQVTLSCSPISGHRSVSWYQQTPGQGLQFLFEYFSETQRNKGNFPGRFSGRQFSNSRSEMNVSTLELGDSALYLCASRPGGPQETQYFGPGTRLLVL.

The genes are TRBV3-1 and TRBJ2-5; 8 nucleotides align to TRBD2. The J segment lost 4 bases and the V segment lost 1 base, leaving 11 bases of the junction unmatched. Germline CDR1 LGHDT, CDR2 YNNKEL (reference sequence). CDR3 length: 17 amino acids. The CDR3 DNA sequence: TGTGCCAGCAGCCAAGTCCCGGGACTAGGGGGAGGAGAGACCCAGTACTTC. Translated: CASSQVPGLGGGETQYF.

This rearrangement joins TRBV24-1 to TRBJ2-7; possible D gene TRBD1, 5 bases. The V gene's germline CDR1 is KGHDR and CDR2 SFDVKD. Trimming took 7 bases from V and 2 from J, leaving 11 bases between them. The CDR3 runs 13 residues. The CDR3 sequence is CATSPTATYEQYF. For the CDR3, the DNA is TGTGCCACCAGCCCGACAGCAACCTACGAGCAGTACTTC.

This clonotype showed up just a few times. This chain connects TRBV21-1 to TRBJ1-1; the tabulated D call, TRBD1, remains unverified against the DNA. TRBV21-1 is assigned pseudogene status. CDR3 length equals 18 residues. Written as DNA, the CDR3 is TGTGCCAGCAGCAAAGTAACCGACTCCGAGGACACGGACACTGAAGCTTTCTTT. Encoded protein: CASSKVTDSEDTDTEAFF.

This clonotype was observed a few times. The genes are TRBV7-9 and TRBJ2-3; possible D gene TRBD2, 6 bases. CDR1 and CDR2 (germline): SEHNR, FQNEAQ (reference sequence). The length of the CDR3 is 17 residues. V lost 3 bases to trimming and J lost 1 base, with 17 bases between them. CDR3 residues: CASSFLEPGTGTDTQYF. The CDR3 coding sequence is TGTGCCAGCAGCTTTCTCGAACCCGGGACTGGCACAGATACGCAGTATTTT.

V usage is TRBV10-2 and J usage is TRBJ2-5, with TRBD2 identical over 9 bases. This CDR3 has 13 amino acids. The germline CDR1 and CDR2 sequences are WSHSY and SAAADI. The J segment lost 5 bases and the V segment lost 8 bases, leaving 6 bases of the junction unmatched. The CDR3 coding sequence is TGCGCCAGCTTTTTAGCGGGAGCGGAGACCCAGTACTTC. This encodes CASFLAGAETQYF.

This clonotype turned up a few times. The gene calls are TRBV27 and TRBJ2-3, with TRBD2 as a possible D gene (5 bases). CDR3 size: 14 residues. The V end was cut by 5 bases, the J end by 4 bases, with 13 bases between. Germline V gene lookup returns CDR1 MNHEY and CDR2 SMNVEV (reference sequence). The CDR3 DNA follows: TGTGCCAGCAGTCTCCTTCGAGGGCCAGATACGCAGTATTTT. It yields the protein CASSLLRGPDTQYF.

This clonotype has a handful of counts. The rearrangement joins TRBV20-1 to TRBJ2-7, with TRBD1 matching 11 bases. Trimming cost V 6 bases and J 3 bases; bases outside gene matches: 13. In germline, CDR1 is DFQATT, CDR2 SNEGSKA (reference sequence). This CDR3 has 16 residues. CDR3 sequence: CSANKPWTGGFYEQYF. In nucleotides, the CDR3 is TGCAGTGCCAACAAACCCTGGACAGGGGGCTTCTACGAGCAGTACTTC.

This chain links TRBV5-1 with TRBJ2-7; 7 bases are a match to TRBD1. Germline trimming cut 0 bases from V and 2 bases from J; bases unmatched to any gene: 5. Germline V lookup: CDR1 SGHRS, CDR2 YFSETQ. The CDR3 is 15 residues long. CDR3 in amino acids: CASSLAGDRAYEQYF. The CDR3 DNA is TGCGCCAGCAGCTTGGCCGGTGACAGGGCCTACGAGCAGTACTTC. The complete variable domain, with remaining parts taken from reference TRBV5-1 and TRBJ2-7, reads KAGVTQTPRYLIKTRGQQVTLSCSPISGHRSVSWYQQTPGQGLQFLFEYFSETQRNKGNFPGRFSGRQFSNSRSEMNVSTLELGDSALYLCASSLAGDRAYEQYFGPGTRLTVT.

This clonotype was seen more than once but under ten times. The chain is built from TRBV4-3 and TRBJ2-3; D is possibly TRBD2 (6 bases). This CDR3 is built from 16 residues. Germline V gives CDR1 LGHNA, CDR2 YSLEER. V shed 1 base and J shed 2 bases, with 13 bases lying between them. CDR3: CASSQGRAEATDTQYF. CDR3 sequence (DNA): TGCGCCAGCAGCCAAGGGAGGGCCGAGGCCACAGATACGCAGTATTTT.

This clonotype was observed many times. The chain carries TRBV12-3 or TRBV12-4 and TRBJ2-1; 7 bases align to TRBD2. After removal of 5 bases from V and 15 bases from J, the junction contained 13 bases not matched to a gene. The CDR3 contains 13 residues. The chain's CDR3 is CASSPSGTNVSFF. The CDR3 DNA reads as TGTGCCAGCAGTCCCTCCGGGACTAACGTCTCGTTCTTC.

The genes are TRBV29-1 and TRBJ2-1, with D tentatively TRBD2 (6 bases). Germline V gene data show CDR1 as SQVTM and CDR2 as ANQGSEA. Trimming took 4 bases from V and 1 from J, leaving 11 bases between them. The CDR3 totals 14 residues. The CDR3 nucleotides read TGCAGCGTTGGAGGACGGGGGTCCTACAATGAGCAGTTCTTC. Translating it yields CSVGGRGSYNEQFF.

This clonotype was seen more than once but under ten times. CDR3 nucleotides: TGTGCCAGCAGCTTAGAGAGAGACCCTGGTCCCTACAATGAGCAGTTCTTC. This gives the protein CASSLERDPGPYNEQFF. The chain joins TRBV7-9 to TRBJ2-1; D unresolved. This CDR3 comprises 17 residues. The germline V and J ends were trimmed by 1 base and 2 bases, with 15 bases remaining between them. From germline, CDR1 is SEHNR and CDR2 FQNEAQ (reference sequence). Variable domain in full (rest from reference TRBV7-9 and TRBJ2-1): DTGVSQNPRHKITKRGQNVTFRCDPISEHNRLYWYRQTLGQGPEFLTYFQNEAQLEKSRLLSDRFSAERPKGSFSTLEIQRTEQGDSAMYLCASSLERDPGPYNEQFFGPGTRLTVL.

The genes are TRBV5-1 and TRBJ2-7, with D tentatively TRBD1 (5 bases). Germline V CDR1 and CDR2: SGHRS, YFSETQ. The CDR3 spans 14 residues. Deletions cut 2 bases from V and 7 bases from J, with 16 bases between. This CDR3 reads CASSFSGPLEEQYF. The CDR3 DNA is TGCGCCAGCAGCTTCTCAGGGCCACTTGAGGAGCAGTACTTC.

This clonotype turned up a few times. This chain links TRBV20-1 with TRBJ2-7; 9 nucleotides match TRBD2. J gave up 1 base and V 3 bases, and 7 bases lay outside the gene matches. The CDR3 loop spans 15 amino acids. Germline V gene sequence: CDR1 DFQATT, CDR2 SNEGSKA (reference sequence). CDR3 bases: TGCAGTGCTAGTGGGCGGGAGGGCACTTCCTACGAGCAGTACTTC. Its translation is CSASGREGTSYEQYF.